Presented here are 20 T cell receptor beta chains from one specimen sequenced in a study of blood T cell repertoires in COVID-19. Generated by immunoSEQ multiplex PCR, the TCRdb table keeps only in-frame clones and is missing some. Of roughly 250,000 clones in the sample, approximately 86% were seen once. Sequencing was carried out using peripheral blood. These receptors were taken from a woman of 80 years or more with active or convalescent COVID-19.

The chain employs TRBV15 and TRBJ2-5; D perhaps matches TRBD1 (5 bases). The ends were cut back, 4 bases at V and 1 base at J, with 13 bases in the middle. The CDR3 totals 15 residues. Germline V gives CDR1 LNHNV, CDR2 YYDKDF (reference sequence). CDR3 sequence: CATSIRQGTQETQYF. The CDR3 DNA follows: TGTGCCACCAGCATTAGGCAGGGTACCCAAGAGACCCAGTACTTC.

For the CDR3, the DNA is TGTGCCAGCAGTTTACGCGGGAACCGGGACAGGGGCGAGCAGTACTTC. As protein: CASSLRGNRDRGEQYF. V gene TRBV28 combines with J gene TRBJ2-7; 10 bases map to TRBD1. Per germline, CDR1 MDHEN and CDR2 SYDVKM. The CDR3 runs 16 residues. J was trimmed by 6 bases and V by 2 bases; bases with no gene match: 10.

This clone appeared a few times. This chain connects TRBV11-3 to TRBJ2-1, with D possibly TRBD2 on 5 matching bases. CDR3 length: 15 amino acids. Per the germline V gene, CDR1 is SGHNT and CDR2 is YENEEA. Between the trimmed V and J ends, which lost 3 bases and 5 bases, there was a span of 14 bases. For the CDR3, the DNA is TGTGCCAGCAGCTTGGGTTCGGGGTCCGACAATGAGCAGTTCTTC. Translation gives CASSLGSGSDNEQFF.

V usage is TRBV30 and J usage is TRBJ2-7; D unclear. Trimming took 3 bases from V and 9 from J, leaving 15 bases between them. The CDR3 is 12 residues long. Germline CDR1 and CDR2: GTSNPN and SVGIG (reference sequence). DNA for the CDR3: TGTGCCTGGAGCGCATACCCCGGCGGGCAGTACTTC. This translates into CAWSAYPGGQYF.

The chain has TRBV24-1 and TRBJ2-1; 7 positions match TRBD1. Per germline, CDR1 KGHDR and CDR2 SFDVKD. V trimming: 4 bases; J trimming: 0 bases; junction bases outside the gene matches: 5. The CDR3 consists of 16 residues. CDR3 amino acids: CATSDHDRVSYNEQFF. The CDR3 bases are TGTGCCACCAGTGACCACGACAGGGTCTCCTACAATGAGCAGTTCTTC.

The rearrangement links TRBV30 to TRBJ1-4; maybe TRBD1 (6 bases). Trimming pared 2 bases from V and 4 bases from J, leaving 20 bases between. Germline V gene sequence: CDR1 GTSNPN, CDR2 SVGIG (reference sequence). The CDR3 has 17 amino acids. CDR3 nucleotides: TGTGCCTGGAGTCCCCCCCGGGGGGGGGCGAGTAATGAAAAACTGTTTTTT. Amino acids: CAWSPPRGGASNEKLFF.

Only a few counts were recorded for this clone. The rearrangement uses TRBV5-1 and TRBJ2-3; D remains ambiguous. The ends were cut back, 4 bases at V and 2 bases at J, with 8 bases in the middle. Germline V lookup: CDR1 SGHRS, CDR2 YFSETQ. The CDR3 sequence is 13 residues long. The CDR3 nucleotides are TGCGCCAGCAGCCTACAGCTCACAGATACGCAGTATTTT. Translating it yields CASSLQLTDTQYF.

This rearrangement joins TRBV5-1 to TRBJ2-5; TRBD1 agrees at 7 bases. CDR3 length: 15 residues. Germline-derived CDR1 and CDR2 are SGHRS and YFSETQ. J gave up 0 bases and V 4 bases, and 6 bases lay outside the gene matches. The CDR3 region has the DNA TGCGCCAGCAGCCGCGCAGGGGGAAACCAAGAGACCCAGTACTTC. It yields the protein CASSRAGGNQETQYF. Based on the CDR3 plus reference TRBV5-1 and TRBJ2-5, the full variable domain is KAGVTQTPRYLIKTRGQQVTLSCSPISGHRSVSWYQQTPGQGLQFLFEYFSETQRNKGNFPGRFSGRQFSNSRSEMNVSTLELGDSALYLCASSRAGGNQETQYFGPGTRLLVL.

The V call is TRBV19, the J call TRBJ2-7; maybe TRBD1 (6 bases). Trimming took off 2 bases at V and 9 bases at J, with 11 bases between the two ends. CDR3 length: 12 residues. In germline, CDR1 is LNHDA, CDR2 SQIVND (reference sequence). CDR3 sequence reads: CASSIPGHSQYF. The CDR3 DNA reads TGTGCCAGTAGTATACCGGGACATTCGCAGTACTTC.

This chain joins TRBV3-1 (or the pseudogene TRBV3-2) and TRBJ1-3; 7 nucleotides align to TRBD1. Germline V gene lookup returns CDR1 LGHDT and CDR2 YNNKEL (reference sequence). CDR3 length equals 13 residues. The junction had 2 bases not matched to a gene; V was cut back by 5 bases and J by 4 bases. CDR3 in DNA: TGTGCCAGCAGCGGGACAGTCGGAAACACCATATATTTT. The encoded protein is CASSGTVGNTIYF.

This clone has only a few counts. The V call is TRBV5-1, the J call TRBJ2-7; no clear D gene. Deletions cut 4 bases from V and 2 bases from J, with 13 bases between. This CDR3 is 14 amino acids long. Germline-derived CDR1 and CDR2 are SGHRS and YFSETQ. CDR3 sequence: CASSETGFTYEQYF. The CDR3 coding sequence is TGCGCCAGCAGCGAGACCGGGTTTACCTACGAGCAGTACTTC.

V gene TRBV30 combines with J gene TRBJ1-4; D unresolved. V was pared by 1 base and J by 5 bases, with 11 bases between. This CDR3 has 14 residues. Per germline, CDR1 GTSNPN and CDR2 SVGIG (reference sequence). CDR3 protein: CAWSAIASNEKLFF. The CDR3 DNA follows: TGTGCCTGGAGTGCTATCGCCTCCAATGAAAAACTGTTTTTT. The full variable domain, in which reference TRBV30 and TRBJ1-4 provide the parts outside the CDR3, is SQTIHQWPATLVQPVGSPLSLECTVEGTSNPNLYWYRQAAGRGLQLLFYSVGIGQISSEVPQNLSASRPQDRQFILSSKKLLLSDSGFYLCAWSAIASNEKLFFGSGTQLSVL.

This chain uses TRBV5-1 with TRBJ2-7, with D perhaps matching TRBD2 (5 bases). This CDR3 is built from 15 residues. The V and J ends lost 4 bases and 2 bases respectively, with 16 bases between them. Germline lookup yields CDR1 SGHRS and CDR2 YFSETQ. The CDR3 nucleotides are TGCGCCAGCAGCCCGGGATCCTCCGGCCCCTACGAGCAGTACTTC. As protein: CASSPGSSGPYEQYF.

The gene calls are TRBV6-6 and TRBJ1-1; 7 bases fit TRBD1. There are 12 residues in the CDR3. Germline V gene data show CDR1 as MNHNY and CDR2 as SVGAGI (reference sequence). Unmatched junction bases numbered 8, after V lost 5 bases and J lost 11 bases. CDR3 nucleotides: TGTGCCAGCAGTCCTCGACAGGGAACGGCTTTCTTT. This sequence encodes CASSPRQGTAFF.

The chain joins TRBV27 to TRBJ2-5; 9 bases are shared with TRBD1. Germline V gives CDR1 MNHEY, CDR2 SMNVEV (reference sequence). The CDR3 is 14 amino acids. V lost 4 bases to trimming and J lost 3 bases; unmatched junction nucleotides: 3. The CDR3 DNA reads TGTGCCAGCAGTTCAAGGACAGGGGAAGAGACCCAGTACTTC. Protein sequence: CASSSRTGEETQYF.

In DNA, the CDR3 is TGCGCCAGCAGCTTGACCCAGGGCGATGAGCAGTTCTTC. Translated: CASSLTQGDEQFF. The chain joins TRBV5-1 to TRBJ2-1, with D maybe TRBD1 (5 bases). The V end was cut by 1 base, the J end by 8 bases, with 10 bases between. Looked up from germline, CDR1 is SGHRS and CDR2 is YFSETQ. This CDR3 is 13 amino acids long.

The chain employs TRBV27 and TRBJ1-6; 8 positions match TRBD1. The ends lost 5 bases at V and 7 bases at J; junction bases unmatched: 7. Germline lookup yields CDR1 MNHEY and CDR2 SMNVEV (reference sequence). This CDR3 contains 15 residues. CDR3 nucleotide sequence: TGTGCCAGCAGTCAAGTGACAGGGGACAATTCACCCCTCCACTTT. Translating gives CASSQVTGDNSPLHF.

V usage is TRBV28 and J usage is TRBJ1-1; D remains ambiguous. CDR1 is MDHEN, CDR2 SYDVKM, per germline. Deletions cut 8 bases from V and 0 bases from J, with 7 bases between. The length of the CDR3 is 12 residues. The CDR3 sequence is CASLALNTEAFF. As DNA, the CDR3 is TGTGCCAGCCTAGCATTGAACACTGAAGCTTTCTTT.

The V gene is TRBV10-2, the J gene TRBJ1-1; D is ambiguous. Trimming took 4 bases from V and 3 from J, leaving 6 bases between them. The CDR3 consists of 12 residues. Germline CDR1 is WSHSY and CDR2 is SAAADI. The CDR3 DNA follows: TGCGCCAGCAGTGGGTTAGACACTGAAGCTTTCTTT. This gives the protein CASSGLDTEAFF.

Notes on this clone: The identical CDR3 is also encoded by other nucleotide sequences in the sample. J is TRBJ2-2 and V is TRBV5-1, with D tentatively TRBD1 (6 bases). Germline CDR1 SGHRS, CDR2 YFSETQ. Trimming took 0 bases from V and 2 from J, leaving 8 bases between them. CDR3 length: 15 residues. CDR3 amino acids: CASSLGGGNTGELFF. CDR3 DNA sequence: TGCGCCAGCAGCTTGGGTGGGGGCAACACCGGGGAGCTGTTTTTT. Variable domain in full (rest from reference TRBV5-1 and TRBJ2-2): KAGVTQTPRYLIKTRGQQVTLSCSPISGHRSVSWYQQTPGQGLQFLFEYFSETQRNKGNFPGRFSGRQFSNSRSEMNVSTLELGDSALYLCASSLGGGNTGELFFGEGSRLTVL.